This record concerns one T cell receptor beta chain sequence. This sample was taken from a study of regulatory T cells in long-lasting Graves disease. The CDR3 has 15 residues. Germline V gives CDR1 LGHNA, CDR2 YSLEER. Trimming cost V 1 base and J 3 bases; bases outside gene matches: 6. Stated time point: persistent/refractory GD, antithyroid drugs over 5 years with positive TRAb. RNA isolated from PBMCs was used to make the TCR library. Through Arm-PCR of CDR3 regions and iRepertoire HTBI primers, TCR beta libraries were built. One entry per CDR3 protein, called by TCRdb with MiXCR from the multiplex PCR reads. The sample lists roughly 500,000 distinct CDR3 sequences, around 21% occurring once.

The clonotype was recovered from a female donor with Graves disease. The chain employs TRBV4-3 and TRBJ2-7; 7 nucleotides match TRBD1. Sequencing used peripheral blood mononuclear cells (PBMCs), obtained when the disease was refractory, from a patient treated with antithyroid drugs. Written as DNA, the CDR3 is TGCGCCAGCAGCCAAGTAGCGACAGGGTACTACGAGCAGTACTTC. Protein: CASSQVATGYYEQYF.